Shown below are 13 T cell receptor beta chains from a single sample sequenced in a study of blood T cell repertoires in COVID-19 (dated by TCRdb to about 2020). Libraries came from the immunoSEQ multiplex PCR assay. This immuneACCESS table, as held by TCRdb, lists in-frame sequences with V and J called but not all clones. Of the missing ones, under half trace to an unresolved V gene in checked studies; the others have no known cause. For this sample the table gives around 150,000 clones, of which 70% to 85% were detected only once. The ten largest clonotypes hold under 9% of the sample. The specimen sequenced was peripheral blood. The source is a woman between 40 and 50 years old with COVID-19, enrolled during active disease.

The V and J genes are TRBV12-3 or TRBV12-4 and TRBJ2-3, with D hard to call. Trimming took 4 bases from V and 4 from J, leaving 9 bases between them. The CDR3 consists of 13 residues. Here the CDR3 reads CASSSGQADTQYF. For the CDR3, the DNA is TGTGCCAGCAGTTCCGGCCAGGCAGATACGCAGTATTTT.

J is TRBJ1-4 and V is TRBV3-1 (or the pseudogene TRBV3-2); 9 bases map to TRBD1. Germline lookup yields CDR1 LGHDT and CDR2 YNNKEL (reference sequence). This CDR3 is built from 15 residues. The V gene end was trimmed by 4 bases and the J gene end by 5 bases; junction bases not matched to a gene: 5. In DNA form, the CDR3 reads TGTGCCAGCAGCCCACCCGGGACAGGGAATGAAAAACTGTTTTTT. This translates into CASSPPGTGNEKLFF.

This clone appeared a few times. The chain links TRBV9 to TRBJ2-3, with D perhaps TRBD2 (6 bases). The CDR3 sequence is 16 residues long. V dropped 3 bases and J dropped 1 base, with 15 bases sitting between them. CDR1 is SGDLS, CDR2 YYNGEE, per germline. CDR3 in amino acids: CASSAGGGQGTDTQYF. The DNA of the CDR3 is TGTGCCAGCAGCGCTGGGGGAGGCCAGGGCACAGATACGCAGTATTTT.

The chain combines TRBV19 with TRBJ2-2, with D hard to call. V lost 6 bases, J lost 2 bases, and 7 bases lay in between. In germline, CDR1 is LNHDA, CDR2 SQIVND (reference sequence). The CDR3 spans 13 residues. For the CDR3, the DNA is TGTGCCAGTAGAAGCCCAAACACCGGGGAGCTGTTTTTT. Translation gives CASRSPNTGELFF.

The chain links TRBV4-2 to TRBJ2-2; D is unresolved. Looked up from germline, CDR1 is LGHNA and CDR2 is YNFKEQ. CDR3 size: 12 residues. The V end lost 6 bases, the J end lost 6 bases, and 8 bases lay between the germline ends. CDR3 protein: CASSRVSGELFF. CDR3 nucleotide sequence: TGTGCCAGCAGTCGGGTGTCCGGGGAGCTGTTTTTT.

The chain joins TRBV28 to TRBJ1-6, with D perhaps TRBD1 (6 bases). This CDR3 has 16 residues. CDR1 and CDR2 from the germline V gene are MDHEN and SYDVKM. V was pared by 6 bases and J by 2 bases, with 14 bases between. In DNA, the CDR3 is TGTGCCAGCAGGGGTAGGGGGACACCCTATAATTCACCCCTCCACTTT. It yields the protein CASRGRGTPYNSPLHF.

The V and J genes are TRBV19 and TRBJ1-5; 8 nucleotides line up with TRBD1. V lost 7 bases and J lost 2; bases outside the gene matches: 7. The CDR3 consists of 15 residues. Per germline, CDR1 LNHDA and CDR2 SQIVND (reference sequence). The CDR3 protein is CASNSPGGRNQPQHF. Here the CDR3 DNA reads TGTGCCAGTAACAGTCCAGGGGGCCGCAATCAGCCCCAGCATTTT.

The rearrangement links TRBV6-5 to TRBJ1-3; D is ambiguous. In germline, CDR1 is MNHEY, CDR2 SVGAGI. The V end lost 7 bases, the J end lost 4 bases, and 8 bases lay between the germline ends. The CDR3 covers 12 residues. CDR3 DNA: TGTGCCAGCACTAGTGGAGGAAACACCATATATTTT. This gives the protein CASTSGGNTIYF.

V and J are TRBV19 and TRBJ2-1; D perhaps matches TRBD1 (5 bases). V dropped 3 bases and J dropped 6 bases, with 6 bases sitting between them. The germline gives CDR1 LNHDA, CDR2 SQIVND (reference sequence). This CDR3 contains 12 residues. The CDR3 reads CASSIQGNEQFF. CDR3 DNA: TGTGCCAGTAGTATCCAGGGCAATGAGCAGTTCTTC.

DNA for the CDR3: TGCGCCAGCAGCTTCAACGTAGCTAACTATGGCTACACCTTC. It specifies CASSFNVANYGYTF. The chain uses TRBV4-1 and TRBJ1-2; unclear D gene. This CDR3 comprises 14 residues. CDR1 is MGHRA and CDR2 is YSYEKL in the germline V gene. The V gene lost 5 bases and the J gene lost 0 bases, with 10 bases spanning the gap.

Here the CDR3 DNA reads TGTGCCAGCGCGCGTGGAGGACCTACCTACGAGCAGTACTTC. Encoded protein: CASARGGPTYEQYF. V and J are TRBV2 and TRBJ2-7; the D gene is possibly TRBD2 (5 bases). The CDR3 runs 14 residues. Germline values: CDR1 SNHLY, CDR2 FYNNEI. Between the trimmed V and J ends, which lost 8 bases and 2 bases, there was a span of 16 bases.

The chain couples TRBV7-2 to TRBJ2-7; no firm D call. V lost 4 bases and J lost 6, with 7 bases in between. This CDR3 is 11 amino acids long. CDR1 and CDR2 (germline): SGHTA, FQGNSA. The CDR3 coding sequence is TGTGCCAGCAGCTCAACAAGCGAGCAGTACTTC. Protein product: CASSSTSEQYF.

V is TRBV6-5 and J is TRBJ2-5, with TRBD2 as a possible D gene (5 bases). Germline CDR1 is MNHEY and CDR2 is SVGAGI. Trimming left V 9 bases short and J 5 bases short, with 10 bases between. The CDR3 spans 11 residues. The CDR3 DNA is TGTGCCAGTTTTCGAGGGGAGACCCAGTACTTC. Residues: CASFRGETQYF.